This TCR beta chain was identified in a study of early T cells in non-severe SARS-CoV-2 infection. Study-level points and caveats: Private and CD4 specificities were missed by VDJdb matching, skewed to anti-spike CD8.

This clonotype was seen many times. Its antigen is as yet unknown. In the library, individual cDNA molecules carried attached unique molecular identifiers. In TCRdb, the 5' RACE reads were re-called with MiXCR into one record per CDR3 protein. The sample includes around 47,000 distinct CDR3 sequences, around a tenth of them seen just once. This CDR3 comprises 13 residues. Trimming removed 3 bases from V and 4 bases from J, with 10 bases in between. CDR1 is DFQATT and CDR2 is SNEGSKA in the germline V gene (reference sequence). This TCR derives from an adult who was a healthcare worker with PCR-confirmed SARS-CoV-2 infection or an uninfected control (not recorded which). The gene calls are TRBV20-1 and TRBJ1-5, with D perhaps TRBD1 (6 bases). The sequenced sample consisted of whole blood. CDR3 coding DNA: TGCAGTGCTAGGGATCAGGGGAATCAGCCCCAGCATTTT. Translating it yields CSARDQGNQPQHF.